These 27 T cell receptor beta chains were all obtained from the same sample, sequenced in a study of blood T cell repertoires in COVID-19. Produced via immunoSEQ multiplex PCR; TCRdb's table is partial and in-frame only. The sample lists fewer than 100,000 clones, 82% occurring once. Sequencing used peripheral blood. The receptors originated from a human donor in a cohort sampled during active COVID-19.

This sequence joins TRBV11-2 and TRBJ2-1, with 8 bases matching TRBD1. Germline CDR1 SGHAT, CDR2 FQNNGV. Trimming cost V 5 bases and J 2 bases; bases outside gene matches: 5. This CDR3 has 15 residues. The CDR3 coding sequence is TGTGCCAGCAGCCCGACGGGACAGGCCTACAATGAGCAGTTCTTC. Encoded protein: CASSPTGQAYNEQFF.

This clone has only a few counts. The V call is TRBV7-3, the J call TRBJ1-2; D not resolved. Germline-derived CDR1 and CDR2 are SGHTA and FQGTGA. V was clipped by 0 bases and J by 8 bases, with 10 bases between them. CDR3 length: 13 residues. CDR3 DNA sequence: TGTGCCAGCAGCTTAACAAGGACGGGGGGCTACACCTTC. Encoded protein: CASSLTRTGGYTF.

The genes are TRBV2 and TRBJ2-3, with D maybe TRBD2 (7 bases). Trimming removed 7 bases at V and 2 bases at J, with 22 bases between. The CDR3 covers 17 residues. Germline V gives CDR1 SNHLY, CDR2 FYNNEI. For the CDR3, the DNA is TGTGCCAGCATCGGGGGGCGTCTCTTATCGTACACAGATACGCAGTATTTT. Protein product: CASIGGRLLSYTDTQYF.

The chain combines TRBV4-1 with TRBJ2-5; possibly TRBD2 for D (6 bases). The CDR3 extends over 15 amino acids. CDR1 and CDR2 from the germline V gene are MGHRA and YSYEKL. The V end lost 4 bases, the J end lost 4 bases, and 16 bases lay between the germline ends. The CDR3 DNA reads TGCGCCAGCAGCCGCCACACCGGGGGTGGAGAGACCCAGTACTTC. Translated, it gives CASSRHTGGGETQYF.

CDR3 protein: CASSEGLRGRAFF. CDR3 sequence (DNA): TGTGCCAGTAGTGAGGGCCTGAGGGGGCGAGCTTTCTTT. V usage is TRBV19 and J usage is TRBJ1-1; TRBD1 matches at 7 bases. CDR1 is LNHDA, CDR2 SQIVND, per germline (reference sequence). The J segment lost 10 bases and the V segment lost 5 bases, leaving 10 bases of the junction unmatched. The CDR3 is 13 amino acids.

J is TRBJ1-3 and V is TRBV11-2; no reliable D call. The CDR3 sequence is 12 residues long. Germline V gene sequence: CDR1 SGHAT, CDR2 FQNNGV. V was shortened by 10 bases and J by 0 bases, with 7 bases between the two germline ends. This chain's CDR3 is CATRASGNTIYF. As DNA, the CDR3 is TGTGCCACCCGAGCCTCTGGAAACACCATATATTTT.

V is TRBV9 and J is TRBJ1-2; D perhaps matches TRBD1 (5 bases). The CDR3 has 14 residues. From germline, CDR1 is SGDLS and CDR2 YYNGEE. The V end lost 4 bases, the J end lost 2 bases, and 12 bases lay between the germline ends. The CDR3 sequence: CASSPSPGNYGYTF. The CDR3 nucleotides are TGTGCCAGCAGCCCCTCCCCAGGGAACTATGGCTACACCTTC.

A few counts support this clone. The chain links TRBV30 to TRBJ1-2; tentative D call: TRBD1 (5 bases). V gave up 2 bases and J gave up 4 bases, with 11 bases separating them. The CDR3 is 13 residues long. In germline, CDR1 is GTSNPN, CDR2 SVGIG (reference sequence). The CDR3 region is CAWSPTGLYGYTF. CDR3 DNA sequence: TGTGCCTGGAGTCCAACGGGACTCTATGGCTACACCTTC.

The V gene is TRBV5-1, the J gene TRBJ1-2, with TRBD1 as a possible D gene (5 bases). This CDR3 has 14 amino acids. Germline-derived CDR1 and CDR2 are SGHRS and YFSETQ. V was shortened by 0 bases and J by 4 bases, with 10 bases between the two germline ends. Here the CDR3 DNA reads TGCGCCAGCAGCTTGGCAGGGTTGAGCTATGGCTACACCTTC. It encodes CASSLAGLSYGYTF. Based on the CDR3 plus reference TRBV5-1 and TRBJ1-2, the full variable domain is KAGVTQTPRYLIKTRGQQVTLSCSPISGHRSVSWYQQTPGQGLQFLFEYFSETQRNKGNFPGRFSGRQFSNSRSEMNVSTLELGDSALYLCASSLAGLSYGYTFGSGTRLTVV.

Written as DNA, the CDR3 is TGTGCCAGCAGCCAGGAGAGTTTTGCGGGGGGAGAGGAGACCCAGTACTTC. This gives the protein CASSQESFAGGEETQYF. The rearrangement uses TRBV5-4 and TRBJ2-5; 8 bases are a match to TRBD2. V lost 4 bases and J lost 5; bases outside the gene matches: 16. Germline CDR1 and CDR2: SGHNT and YYREEE (reference sequence). The CDR3 is made up of 17 amino acids.

Concerning this clone itself: The junction does not match germline at one end; this may be a read error. V gene TRBV19 combines with J gene TRBJ2-5; D possibly corresponds to TRBD1 (5 bases). The CDR3 runs 13 residues. The germline V gene encodes CDR1 LNHDA and CDR2 SQIVND (reference sequence). CDR3 protein: CASSDTGQEAQYF. CDR3 in DNA: TGTGCCAGTAGTGATACAGGACAAGAGGCCCAGTACTTC.

The chain joins TRBV28 to TRBJ2-1; 7 nucleotides agree with TRBD1. V shed 4 bases and J 2 bases; nucleotides not matched to a gene: 17. The CDR3 has 19 residues. The germline V gene has CDR1 MDHEN and CDR2 SYDVKM. CDR3 DNA: TGTGCCAGCAGTTCAGGAATTCCGAAACAGGGGAACACCTACAATGAGCAGTTCTTC. This encodes CASSSGIPKQGNTYNEQFF.

The chain combines TRBV7-2 with TRBJ1-5; D gene uncertain. Germline assignment: CDR1 SGHTA and CDR2 FQGNSA. The germline V and J ends were trimmed by 4 bases and 7 bases, with 11 bases remaining between them. The CDR3 length is 13 residues. CDR3: CASSSLMRQPQHF. For the CDR3, the DNA is TGTGCCAGCAGCTCCCTAATGAGGCAGCCCCAGCATTTT.

This clone was detected once. The chain carries TRBV6-6 and TRBJ2-3; TRBD1 agrees at 7 bases. With 1 base clipped from V and 5 bases from J, the junction kept 3 bases outside the gene matches. The germline gives CDR1 MNHNY, CDR2 SVGAGI (reference sequence). CDR3 size: 14 residues. In DNA, the CDR3 is TGTGCCAGCAGTTACTTGACAGGGAAAGATACGCAGTATTTT. Protein product: CASSYLTGKDTQYF.

J is TRBJ1-2 and V is TRBV28, with D uncertain. V lost 7 bases to trimming and J lost 4 bases, with 13 bases between them. The CDR3 length is 13 residues. CDR1 MDHEN and CDR2 SYDVKM come from the germline V gene. Written as DNA, the CDR3 is TGTGCCAGCACCCCGGGTGTGGGCTATGGCTACACCTTC. It encodes CASTPGVGYGYTF.

The V gene is TRBV3-1 (or the pseudogene TRBV3-2), the J gene TRBJ1-1; 7 bases align to TRBD1. The CDR3 has 12 amino acids. V lost 4 bases to trimming and J lost 11 bases; unmatched junction nucleotides: 7. Germline V CDR1 and CDR2: LGHDT, YNNKEL (reference sequence). The CDR3 coding sequence is TGTGCCAGCAGCCCTCTCGACAGGGAGGCTTTCTTT. Its translation: CASSPLDREAFF.

CDR3 sequence: CAWSPPVTGNYEQYF. Written as DNA, the CDR3 is TGTGCCTGGAGCCCACCTGTGACGGGTAATTACGAGCAGTACTTC. This rearrangement joins TRBV30 to TRBJ2-7; no firm D call. V dropped 3 bases and J dropped 4 bases, with 19 bases sitting between them. CDR1 GTSNPN and CDR2 SVGIG come from the germline V gene (reference sequence). The CDR3 sequence is 15 residues long.

The V and J genes are TRBV5-1 and TRBJ1-6, with a weak D call TRBD1 (5 bases). The CDR3 loop spans 12 amino acids. Germline values: CDR1 SGHRS, CDR2 YFSETQ. V was trimmed by 7 bases and J by 9 bases, leaving 11 bases between them. For the CDR3, the DNA is TGCGCCAGCCGACAGCCACCTTCACCCCTCCACTTT. Protein sequence: CASRQPPSPLHF.

The CDR3 DNA sequence: TGTGCCAGCAGTTTCGGACTAGCGTCCGCCTACGAGCAGTACTTC. Its protein product is CASSFGLASAYEQYF. The chain couples TRBV27 to TRBJ2-7, with 9 bases aligning to TRBD2. The germline V gene encodes CDR1 MNHEY and CDR2 SMNVEV (reference sequence). The CDR3 length is 15 residues. The V and J ends lost 3 bases and 2 bases, in that order; junction bases with no gene match: 5.

The rearrangement uses TRBV7-7 and TRBJ1-2; D remains unclear. V was trimmed by 8 bases and J by 8 bases, leaving 24 bases between them. The germline CDR1 and CDR2 sequences are SSHAT and FNYEAQ (reference sequence). The length of the CDR3 is 15 residues. CDR3 in amino acids: CASSPGGQKPGGYTF. DNA of the CDR3: TGTGCCAGCTCCCCAGGCGGGCAAAAACCTGGGGGCTACACCTTC.

The rearrangement links TRBV20-1 to TRBJ2-7, with D hard to call. The length of the CDR3 is 10 residues. Germline V gene lookup returns CDR1 DFQATT and CDR2 SNEGSKA (reference sequence). The V end lost 6 bases, the J end lost 5 bases, and 8 bases lay between the germline ends. CDR3 nucleotides: TGCAGTGCCTTTGGCAACGAGCAGTACTTC. As protein: CSAFGNEQYF.

The V call is TRBV29-1, the J call TRBJ1-5; D perhaps matches TRBD1 (6 bases). The CDR3 sequence is 14 residues long. The V gene's germline CDR1 is SQVTM and CDR2 ANQGSEA. V was cut by 6 bases and J by 4 bases, with 16 bases left in between. The CDR3 is CSVADRIYNQPQHF. The DNA for the CDR3 is TGCAGCGTCGCCGACAGGATCTATAATCAGCCCCAGCATTTT.

About this clone itself: The sample holds other DNA sequences that translate to the same CDR3. CDR3 coding DNA: TGTGCCAGCAGCTTACAAGGGGCTGGGGAGACCCAGTACTTC. Translated, it gives CASSLQGAGETQYF. The chain employs TRBV7-3 and TRBJ2-5; D might be TRBD1 (5 bases). The CDR3 has 14 amino acids. The germline V gene encodes CDR1 SGHTA and CDR2 FQGTGA. The germline V and J ends were trimmed by 2 bases and 5 bases, with 12 bases remaining between them. The full variable domain, in which reference TRBV7-3 and TRBJ2-5 provide the parts outside the CDR3, is GAGVSQTPSNKVTEKGKYVELRCDPISGHTALYWYRQSLGQGPEFLIYFQGTGAADDSGLPNDRFFAVRPEGSVSTLKIQRTERGDSAVYLCASSLQGAGETQYFGPGTRLLVL.

This chain uses TRBV5-1 with TRBJ2-5, with a weak D call TRBD1 (6 bases). Deletions cut 3 bases from V and 2 bases from J, with 17 bases between. CDR3 length: 16 amino acids. CDR1 SGHRS and CDR2 YFSETQ come from the germline V gene. The CDR3 DNA is TGCGCCAGCAGCTCCCCTATCAGGGGCCTACAAGAGACCCAGTACTTC. This gives the protein CASSSPIRGLQETQYF.

The chain couples TRBV19 to TRBJ2-7; 7 nucleotides match TRBD1. The CDR3 is made up of 16 amino acids. The J segment lost 2 bases and the V segment lost 2 bases, leaving 9 bases of the junction unmatched. Germline CDR1 LNHDA, CDR2 SQIVND (reference sequence). The CDR3 sequence: CASSIRGQTGTYEQYF. The CDR3 coding sequence is TGTGCCAGTAGTATAAGGGGACAGACGGGGACCTACGAGCAGTACTTC.

The rearrangement joins TRBV25-1 to TRBJ2-3, with 9 positions matching TRBD2. CDR3 length: 15 residues. V was pared by 0 bases and J by 5 bases, with 3 bases of the junction left unmatched. The V gene's germline CDR1 is MGHDK and CDR2 SYGVNS. CDR3 sequence: CASSEYSGGGDTQYF. The CDR3 DNA sequence: TGTGCCAGCAGTGAATATAGCGGGGGAGGAGATACGCAGTATTTT. Drawing the rest from reference TRBV25-1 and TRBJ2-3, the complete variable domain is EADIYQTPRYLVIGTGKKITLECSQTMGHDKMYWYQQDPGMELHLIHYSYGVNSTEKGDLSSESTVSRIRTEHFPLTLESARPSHTSQYLCASSEYSGGGDTQYFGPGTRLTVL.

This chain links TRBV9 with TRBJ2-7; TRBD2 aligns across 7 bases. CDR1 is SGDLS and CDR2 is YYNGEE in the germline V gene. The CDR3 consists of 16 residues. Germline trimming cut 0 bases from V and 0 bases from J; bases unmatched to any gene: 6. The CDR3 loop is CASSVAPAGSSYEQYF. CDR3 DNA sequence: TGTGCCAGCAGCGTAGCCCCAGCGGGGAGCTCCTACGAGCAGTACTTC.